These 21 T cell receptor beta chains came from one sample sequenced in a study of blood T cells in healthy people across ages. A second 7 to 11 cycle PCR used barcoded and J-beta primers. From the 5' RACE reads, TCRdb called clonotypes with MiXCR, one entry per CDR3 protein. This table has approximately 680,000 distinct CDR3 sequences, roughly 32% appearing once. Material: blood. The receptors originated from an elderly woman in good health.

This clonotype was seen ten or more times. The J gene is TRBJ1-2, the V gene TRBV6-6, with a weak D call TRBD1 (6 bases). CDR1 and CDR2 (germline): MNHNY, SVGAGI (reference sequence). The V end was cut by 2 bases, the J end by 4 bases, with 8 bases between. The CDR3 extends over 13 amino acids. The chain's CDR3 is CASSYRTAYGYTF. The CDR3, as DNA: TGTGCCAGCAGTTACCGGACAGCCTATGGCTACACCTTC.

This clonotype has at least ten counts. The chain uses TRBV9 and TRBJ1-2; TRBD1 might be the D (5 bases). The CDR3 totals 17 residues. Germline CDR1 and CDR2: SGDLS and YYNGEE. Trimming removed 3 bases from V and 1 base from J, with 19 bases in between. CDR3 loop: CASSGRDRERGNYGYTF. The CDR3, as DNA: TGTGCCAGCAGCGGCAGAGACCGGGAGAGGGGTAACTATGGCTACACCTTC.

The gene calls are TRBV6-2 or TRBV6-3 and TRBJ2-5; 13 bases align to TRBD2. CDR3 length: 16 amino acids. V lost 6 bases to trimming and J lost 2 bases; unmatched junction nucleotides: 6. Germline CDR1 and CDR2: MNHEY and SVGEGT. CDR3 residues: CASRGLAGDPQETQYF. The CDR3 DNA sequence: TGTGCCAGCAGAGGACTAGCGGGGGACCCTCAAGAGACCCAGTACTTC.

This clonotype was counted ten times or more. The chain carries TRBV20-1 and TRBJ2-5, with D uncertain. V was shortened by 6 bases and J by 2 bases, with 13 bases between the two germline ends. CDR1 and CDR2 (germline): DFQATT, SNEGSKA (reference sequence). This CDR3 has 13 amino acids. The CDR3 sequence is CSAPALTQETQYF. DNA for the CDR3: TGCAGTGCCCCGGCACTCACACAAGAGACCCAGTACTTC.

On this clonotype itself: Being one base from a much bigger clone, this may be a read error. This chain connects TRBV6-6 to TRBJ2-7; TRBD1 agrees at 7 bases. The CDR3 sequence is 13 residues long. Germline assignment: CDR1 MNHNY and CDR2 SVGAGI (reference sequence). V shed 5 bases and J 0 bases; nucleotides not matched to a gene: 1. The CDR3 coding sequence is TGTGCCAGCAGTGACAGGGTCTCCTACGAGCAGTACTTC. Amino acid sequence: CASSDRVSYEQYF.

This clonotype has ten or more counts. The V gene is TRBV7-8, the J gene TRBJ2-7; tentatively, D is TRBD1 (6 bases). The CDR3 is 13 residues long. With 5 bases removed from V and 4 bases from J, the gap between germline ends came to 12 bases. Germline V lookup: CDR1 SGHVS, CDR2 FQNEAQ. This CDR3 is CASSLGQWYEQYF. The CDR3 DNA reads as TGTGCCAGCAGCCTAGGACAGTGGTACGAGCAGTACTTC.

A few counts support this clonotype. The V call is TRBV21-1, the J call TRBJ1-4. TRBV21-1 is annotated as a pseudogene. CDR3 size: 15 residues. The CDR3 DNA sequence: TGTGCCAGACAGGGGACGAGAGAGGCTAATGAAAAACTGTTTTTT. Translating gives CARQGTREANEKLFF.

V is TRBV12-3 or TRBV12-4 and J is TRBJ2-1, with 8 bases matching TRBD2. After removal of 6 bases from V and 13 bases from J, the junction contained 11 bases not matched to a gene. CDR3 length: 13 residues. CDR3 in DNA: TGTGCCAGCAGATTTTCTAGCGGGCGCTCTCAGTTCTTC. Its protein is CASRFSSGRSQFF.

This clonotype was seen ten or more times. The chain uses TRBV2 and TRBJ2-3; D is unresolved. The CDR3 spans 13 residues. Trimming pared 8 bases from V and 2 bases from J, leaving 11 bases between. Germline CDR1 is SNHLY and CDR2 is FYNNEI. CDR3: CASQDFFTDTQYF. CDR3 coding DNA: TGTGCCAGCCAAGACTTCTTCACAGATACGCAGTATTTT.

This clonotype was seen a few times. The chain links TRBV18 to TRBJ2-5, with 9 bases aligning to TRBD1. J gave up 1 base and V 2 bases, and 2 bases lay outside the gene matches. This CDR3 has 15 amino acids. Per germline, CDR1 KGHSH and CDR2 LQKENI. The CDR3 nucleotides are TGTGCCAGCTCACCAGGGACAGGGAGCCAAGAGACCCAGTACTTC. It codes for CASSPGTGSQETQYF.

The rearrangement links TRBV5-1 to TRBJ2-7; 7 bases are a match to TRBD1. V lost 5 bases to trimming and J lost 2 bases; unmatched junction nucleotides: 16. This CDR3 has 17 residues. CDR1 and CDR2 (germline): SGHRS, YFSETQ. CDR3 region: CASSPGQNIPRAYEQYF. DNA for the CDR3: TGCGCCAGCAGTCCGGGACAGAATATCCCTCGGGCCTACGAGCAGTACTTC.

Notes on this clonotype: A single base separates this from a much larger clone, so it may be a read error. CDR3 in amino acids: CASTLLNRERIGYTF. CDR3 DNA sequence: TGTGCCAGCACCCTGTTAAACCGGGAGAGGATTGGCTACACCTTC. The J gene is TRBJ1-2, the V gene TRBV27; D is ambiguous. CDR1 MNHEY and CDR2 SMNVEV come from the germline V gene (reference sequence). Trimming removed 7 bases at V and 7 bases at J, with 22 bases between. The CDR3 runs 15 residues.

In regard to this clonotype: Its ends do not fully match the called genes, so a read error is possible. The V call is TRBV5-1, the J call TRBJ2-7; D unclear. The CDR3 totals 12 residues. The germline V gene has CDR1 SGHRS and CDR2 YFSETQ. Written as DNA, the CDR3 is TGCGCCAGCAGCTTGCCCTCCTACGGGCAGTACTTC. Its protein is CASSLPSYGQYF.

The J gene is TRBJ2-5, the V gene TRBV12-3 or TRBV12-4, with unresolved D. The V end lost 5 bases, the J end lost 3 bases, and 13 bases lay between the germline ends. This CDR3 contains 14 residues. CDR3 sequence reads: CASSLRSKKETQYF. In DNA form, the CDR3 reads TGTGCCAGCAGTCTAAGATCCAAGAAAGAGACCCAGTACTTC.

In its sample, this clonotype was seen many times. J is TRBJ2-3 and V is TRBV9; tentative D call: TRBD2 (6 bases). Trimming cost V 0 bases and J 7 bases, with 12 bases left between them. CDR1 is SGDLS and CDR2 is YYNGEE in the germline V gene. This CDR3 is built from 14 residues. The CDR3 region has the DNA TGTGCCAGCAGCGTAGGGGCGGGGAAAAATACGCAGTATTTT. Translation gives CASSVGAGKNTQYF.

The J gene is TRBJ1-4, the V gene TRBV27, with 9 bases identical to TRBD1. In germline, CDR1 is MNHEY, CDR2 SMNVEV (reference sequence). V dropped 4 bases and J dropped 5; count of bases not matched to a gene: 11. The CDR3 has 17 residues. The CDR3 loop is CASSSGTGPHLNEKLFF. The CDR3 coding sequence is TGTGCCAGCAGTTCCGGGACAGGGCCCCATTTGAATGAAAAACTGTTTTTT. The complete variable domain, with remaining parts taken from reference TRBV27 and TRBJ1-4, reads EAQVTQNPRYLITVTGKKLTVTCSQNMNHEYMSWYRQDPGLGLRQIYYSMNVEVTDKGDVPEGYKVSRKEKRNFPLILESPSPNQTSLYFCASSSGTGPHLNEKLFFGSGTQLSVL.

This clonotype has ten or more counts. This chain links TRBV30 with TRBJ2-6; D call uncertain. In germline, CDR1 is GTSNPN, CDR2 SVGIG (reference sequence). V was clipped by 8 bases and J by 0 bases, with 8 bases between them. This CDR3 has 13 residues. CDR3 in amino acids: CAHVRSGANVLTF. The CDR3 coding sequence is TGTGCCCACGTCCGCTCTGGGGCCAACGTCCTGACTTTC.

Ten or more counts support this clonotype. The chain joins TRBV6-1 to TRBJ2-3; tentative D call: TRBD1 (6 bases). This CDR3 spans 14 amino acids. Trimming removed 6 bases from V and 1 base from J, with 11 bases in between. Looked up from germline, CDR1 is MNHNS and CDR2 is SASEGT. The CDR3 DNA sequence: TGTGCCAGCAGAGAAACAGGGCGCACAGATACGCAGTATTTT. Protein product: CASRETGRTDTQYF.

This clonotype showed up many times. The J gene is TRBJ2-7, the V gene TRBV11-1; 7 nucleotides line up with TRBD2. Germline V gene sequence: CDR1 SGHAT, CDR2 FQDESV (reference sequence). V dropped 4 bases and J dropped 5; count of bases not matched to a gene: 11. The CDR3 runs to 15 residues. The DNA of the CDR3 is TGTGCCAGCAGCTGGGGGGGAAAGGAAAAGGACGAGCAGTACTTC. This encodes CASSWGGKEKDEQYF.

This clonotype was observed once. V and J are TRBV9 and TRBJ2-2; TRBD1 matches at 7 bases. Germline values: CDR1 SGDLS, CDR2 YYNGEE. The CDR3 runs 13 residues. V lost 8 bases to trimming and J lost 6 bases; unmatched junction nucleotides: 7. The CDR3 reads CASQGVGAGELFF. For the CDR3, the DNA is TGTGCCAGTCAGGGGGTAGGGGCCGGGGAGCTGTTTTTT.

The chain is built from TRBV10-3 and TRBJ1-1; TRBD1 might be the D (5 bases). Trimming shortened V by 4 bases and J by 7 bases, and 13 bases separated the two germline ends. CDR3 length equals 13 residues. The germline gives CDR1 ENHRY, CDR2 SYGVKD. CDR3 sequence reads: CAISGVGVGEAFF. The DNA for the CDR3 is TGTGCCATCAGTGGGGTGGGGGTGGGTGAAGCTTTCTTT.